Presented here are 13 T cell receptor beta chains from one specimen sequenced in a study of T cell repertoires in cytomegalovirus infection. These receptors have no identified antigens. Using its own MiXCR run on the reads, TCRdb lists one record per CDR3 protein. The sample has hundreds of thousands of distinct CDR3 sequences; around 35% are singletons. The material was cultured PBMCs, obtained from culture after CMV antigen stimulation. The receptors shown here come from a human donor in good health (CMV status not recorded). Some clones in this sample may be carry-over from other donors' samples.

This clonotype turned up a few times. The V call is TRBV7-2, the J call TRBJ2-1; D possibly corresponds to TRBD2 (7 bases). Between the trimmed V and J ends, which lost 3 bases and 0 bases, there was a span of 18 bases. The V gene's germline CDR1 is SGHTA and CDR2 FQGNSA. The CDR3 extends over 18 amino acids. CDR3 region: CASSLEWGRGSSYNEQFF. DNA of the CDR3: TGTGCCAGCAGCTTGGAGTGGGGGCGCGGGAGCTCCTACAATGAGCAGTTCTTC.

The table lists this clonotype with a few counts. V gene TRBV6-1 combines with J gene TRBJ2-1; tentative D call: TRBD1 (5 bases). In germline, CDR1 is MNHNS, CDR2 SASEGT. The CDR3 covers 13 residues. V was shortened by 4 bases and J by 9 bases, with 13 bases between the two germline ends. The CDR3 here is CASSATWGLEQFF. The DNA for the CDR3 is TGTGCCAGCAGTGCGACATGGGGCCTTGAGCAGTTCTTC.

This clonotype was seen a handful of times. The rearrangement joins TRBV5-1 to TRBJ2-1, with D possibly matching TRBD2 (5 bases). Deletions cut 0 bases from V and 6 bases from J, with 13 bases between. The germline V gene encodes CDR1 SGHRS and CDR2 YFSETQ. The CDR3 is 15 amino acids. The CDR3 is CASSLGGVPSNEQFF. As DNA, the CDR3 is TGCGCCAGCAGCTTGGGGGGAGTCCCCTCCAATGAGCAGTTCTTC.

This clonotype showed up just a few times. The chain carries TRBV6-1 and TRBJ2-3, with D uncertain. Germline loops: CDR1 MNHNS, CDR2 SASEGT. Trimming cost V 6 bases and J 3 bases, with 7 bases left between them. The CDR3 totals 12 residues. CDR3 protein: CASSETTDTQYF. The CDR3 nucleotides are TGTGCCAGCAGCGAGACAACAGATACGCAGTATTTT.

The table lists this clonotype with many counts. The chain is built from TRBV7-3 and TRBJ2-2, with TRBD2 matching 10 bases. The germline gives CDR1 SGHTA, CDR2 FQGTGA. After removal of 3 bases from V and 4 bases from J, the junction contained 5 bases not matched to a gene. The CDR3 is 16 residues long. The CDR3: CASSFLAGVGTGELFF. As DNA, the CDR3 is TGTGCCAGCAGCTTCCTAGCGGGAGTGGGCACCGGGGAGCTGTTTTTT.

This clonotype was seen a few times. This rearrangement joins TRBV19 to TRBJ2-2, with D hard to call. V was pared by 4 bases and J by 4 bases, with 22 bases between. This CDR3 spans 18 amino acids. Germline lookup yields CDR1 LNHDA and CDR2 SQIVND (reference sequence). The CDR3 loop reads CASSRLLNLQRVTGELFF. The CDR3 coding sequence is TGTGCCAGTAGTAGATTATTAAACCTCCAGAGAGTCACCGGGGAGCTGTTTTTT.

This clonotype was counted at least ten times. The chain recombines TRBV7-2 with TRBJ1-5, with D possibly being TRBD1 (6 bases). Germline CDR1 reads SGHTA; CDR2 reads FQGNSA. The CDR3 length is 13 residues. V dropped 1 base and J dropped 6 bases, with 7 bases sitting between them. The CDR3 DNA reads as TGTGCCAGCAGCTTAGTAGGGGGTCAGCCCCAGCATTTT. It specifies CASSLVGGQPQHF.

The V and J genes are TRBV2 and TRBJ2-1; perhaps TRBD2 as D (6 bases). This CDR3 is 19 amino acids long. V was clipped by 2 bases and J by 1 base, with 21 bases between them. In germline, CDR1 is SNHLY, CDR2 FYNNEI. The CDR3 DNA sequence: TGTGCCAGCAGTGAATTTCCTAGCGCCATACGATTTTCCTACAATGAGCAGTTCTTC. Protein: CASSEFPSAIRFSYNEQFF.

The V gene is TRBV2, the J gene TRBJ2-7; TRBD1 matches at 8 bases. Per the germline V gene, CDR1 is SNHLY and CDR2 is FYNNEI. The CDR3 has 15 amino acids. V lost 6 bases, J lost 0 bases, and 7 bases stayed unmatched. The CDR3 DNA reads TGTGCCAGCAGGCCACCGGGACAGGACTCCTACGAGCAGTACGTC. Protein product: CASRPPGQDSYEQYV.

This clonotype was detected ten times or more. The chain combines TRBV7-2 with TRBJ2-3; 15 bases match TRBD2. Germline lookup yields CDR1 SGHTA and CDR2 FQGNSA. This CDR3 has 17 residues. Trimming took 2 bases from V and 4 from J; bases not matched to a gene: 4. This CDR3 is CASSLRTSGRGSDTQYF. The CDR3, as DNA: TGTGCCAGCAGCTTAAGGACTAGCGGGAGGGGATCAGATACGCAGTATTTT.

The rearrangement uses TRBV29-1 and TRBJ1-2; a possible D gene is TRBD1 (6 bases). The CDR3 length is 13 residues. V was pared by 5 bases and J by 7 bases, with 17 bases between. Per the germline V gene, CDR1 is SQVTM and CDR2 is ANQGSEA. This chain's CDR3 is CSVLHTTGLGYTF. The CDR3 DNA reads TGCAGCGTTCTCCACACGACAGGACTTGGCTACACCTTC.

This chain uses TRBV5-1 with TRBJ2-5; TRBD2 agrees at 7 bases. V lost 1 base and J lost 2; bases outside the gene matches: 5. This CDR3 has 15 residues. Germline CDR1 and CDR2: SGHRS and YFSETQ. The CDR3 spells CASSLLGTTQETQYF. The CDR3 DNA reads TGCGCCAGCAGCTTGTTAGGGACTACACAAGAGACCCAGTACTTC.

This clonotype has just a few counts. The rearrangement joins TRBV4-1 to TRBJ2-3, with D possibly TRBD2 on 6 matching bases. The CDR3 has 16 residues. Germline V gene lookup returns CDR1 MGHRA and CDR2 YSYEKL. V was clipped by 4 bases and J by 5 bases, with 19 bases between them. The CDR3 DNA is TGCGCCAGCAGCCCGACGCCGGGAGTCGGGGGAGATACGCAGTATTTT. Translated, it gives CASSPTPGVGGDTQYF.